These 10 T cell receptor beta chains were sequenced from one sample in a study of T cell clonality in common variable immunodeficiency. Assay: immunoSEQ multiplex PCR; the TCRdb copy retains only in-frame clones and omits some. Listed here are roughly 58,000 clones without any singletons, the top ten holding around 0.8%. Sequenced: peripheral blood mononuclear cells. The receptor source for this set is a person between 18 and 70 years old in good health.

This clone was seen repeatedly, ten times or more. The CDR3 extends 3 residues past the end of the read, so its final part is completed from the germline J gene. The genes are TRBV30 and TRBJ2-1; 9 bases are a match to TRBD2. With 5 bases clipped from V and 8 bases from J, the junction kept 16 bases outside the gene matches. Germline lookup yields CDR1 GTSNPN and CDR2 SVGIG (reference sequence). The CDR3 length is 16 residues. CDR3 in amino acids: CAWGRLAGGPTHEQFF. Incomplete CDR3 DNA: TGTGCCTGGGGGAGACTTGCGGGAGGGCCAACGCATGAG.

This clone was counted ten times or more. The read halts 3 residues ahead of the CDR3 end, with the missing end drawn from the germline J gene. This chain uses TRBV30 with TRBJ1-6; perhaps TRBD1 as D (6 bases). The CDR3 length is 14 residues. Trimming cost V 4 bases and J 8 bases, with 15 bases left between them. The germline gives CDR1 GTSNPN, CDR2 SVGIG (reference sequence). The CDR3 region is CAWTGQGRYSPLHF. The part of the CDR3 DNA that was read is TGTGCCTGGACTGGCCAGGGGCGATATTCACCC.

This clone came up many times. The missing CDR3 end, 3 residues past where the read stops, is filled in from the germline J gene. The chain recombines TRBV30 with TRBJ2-5, with TRBD1 identical over 7 bases. Germline lookup yields CDR1 GTSNPN and CDR2 SVGIG (reference sequence). The CDR3 is made up of 15 amino acids. V trimming: 1 base; J trimming: 5 bases; junction bases outside the gene matches: 10. CDR3 DNA, as far as it was read: TGTGCCTGGAGTGCGGGACAGACAAATGGGGAGACC. Translation: CAWSAGQTNGET. The complete CDR3 sequence is CAWSAGQTNGETQYF.

In its sample, this clone was seen many times. Read coverage stops 3 residues before the CDR3 terminus; the germline J gene supplies the remainder. This chain links TRBV18 with TRBJ2-2, with D perhaps TRBD1 (5 bases). V was pared by 6 bases and J by 1 base, with 18 bases between. The CDR3 runs to 17 residues. The germline gives CDR1 KGHSH, CDR2 LQKENI. Partial CDR3 DNA: TGTGCCAGCTCCCCCCTATTGCTGACAGAGAACACCGGGGAG. Its protein product is CASSPLLLTENTGE. The CDR3 reads in full as CASSPLLLTENTGELFF.

On this clone: An end of the junction does not agree with germline; a read error may underlie this. The CDR3 extends 3 residues past the end of the read, so its final part is completed from the germline J gene. Other DNA sequences in the sample encode the same CDR3. The rearrangement joins TRBV7-2 to TRBJ1-2; weak D call: TRBD1 (6 bases). The germline V gene encodes CDR1 SGHTA and CDR2 FQGNSA. The CDR3 covers 14 residues. Here the CDR3 reads CASSATGSDYGYTF. The part of the CDR3 DNA that was read is TGTGCCAGCAGCGCGACAGGTAGTGACTATGGT.

As concerns this clone: From the germline J gene comes the end of the CDR3, since the read stops 3 residues before it. The chain joins TRBV13 to TRBJ1-2, with D maybe TRBD1 (6 bases). Germline V CDR1 and CDR2: PRHDT, FYEKMQ (reference sequence). The CDR3 loop spans 14 amino acids. Trimming left V 5 bases short and J 5 bases short, with 15 bases between. The CDR3 DNA, read in part, is TGTGCCAGCAGCCTCAGACAGGTGACTTATGGC. This codes for CASSLRQVTYG. The full CDR3 sequence reads CASSLRQVTYGYTF.

The table lists this clone with many counts. The sequence runs out 3 residues before the end of the CDR3; the remainder is reconstructed from the germline J gene. The chain uses TRBV12-3 or TRBV12-4 and TRBJ2-3; 7 bases are shared with TRBD1. CDR3 size: 17 residues. Trimming removed 7 bases from V and 2 bases from J; junction bases left unmatched: 15. CDR3 protein: CASILGQTGQSTDTQYF. The covered CDR3 bases are TGTGCCAGCATTCTTGGCCAGACGGGACAGTCCACAGATACG.

This clone was observed at least ten times. The CDR3 extends 3 residues past the end of the read, so its final part is completed from the germline J gene. The J gene is TRBJ2-1, the V gene TRBV12-3 or TRBV12-4, with TRBD2 identical over 7 bases. The junction had 10 bases not matched to a gene; V was cut back by 3 bases and J by 8 bases. This CDR3 region has 15 residues. The CDR3 region is CASSFLETSLDEQFF. The sequenced CDR3 bases are TGTGCCAGCAGTTTCTTGGAGACTAGCCTCGATGAG.

This clone showed up many times. The read is 3 residues too short to cover the CDR3 end, so that end is filled in from the germline J gene. This chain joins TRBV10-3 and TRBJ1-2; possible D gene TRBD1, 5 bases. Germline CDR1 ENHRY, CDR2 SYGVKD. The CDR3 spans 16 residues. CDR3 region: CAITPGTSGRAGEYTF. The part of the CDR3 DNA that was read is TGTGCCATCACTCCCGGGACTAGCGGGAGGGCAGGCGAG.

This clone was recorded many times. The read ends 3 residues before the CDR3 terminus; that terminus is restored from the germline J gene. The chain couples TRBV5-1 to TRBJ2-1; 8 nucleotides align to TRBD1. The V gene's germline CDR1 is SGHRS and CDR2 YFSETQ. Losses at the gene ends were 2 bases for V and 8 bases for J; bases not matched to a gene: 9. The CDR3 has 15 residues. CDR3 DNA (partial): TGCGCCAGCAGCTTCGAGCAGGGGGCCGGGTATGAG. Its protein product is CASSFEQGAGYE. The full CDR3 protein is CASSFEQGAGYEQFF.